This T cell receptor beta chain emerged from a study of cytomegalovirus exposure and HLA in healthy donors. Turning to the study itself: The same platform used for the 600 to 750 first-cohort repertoires was also used for the 130 or so validation repertoires, as a later analysis reported.

This CDR3 is built from 14 residues. V was trimmed by 6 bases and J by 1 base, leaving 13 bases between them. The germline gives CDR1 SGHAT, CDR2 FQNNGV. Produced via immunoSEQ multiplex PCR; TCRdb's table is partial and in-frame only. The sample yields 260,000 or so clones, roughly 90% seen once. This clone was detected only a few times. Its antigen is not known. Study-level points and caveats: Confirmation in vitro established that three CMV-associated chains were specific for CMV antigens. A classifier reportedly called cytomegalovirus status with high sensitivity and specificity.

Sequencing was done on a sample of PBMCs. This receptor was identified in a woman aged 18-29 years in good health and CMV-seronegative. This chain uses TRBV11-2 with TRBJ2-7, with a weak D call TRBD1 (6 bases). The CDR3 loop is CASRLTGASYEQYF. CDR3 sequence (DNA): TGTGCCAGCAGACTGACAGGAGCATCCTACGAGCAGTACTTC.